The rows below give T cell receptor beta chains drawn from one sample of a study of CD8+CD57+ T cells in acquired aplastic anemia. TCRdb itself ran the reads through MiXCR, one entry per CDR3 protein. This table has approximately 200,000 distinct CDR3 sequences, about half appearing once. The source material was sorted CD4+, CD8+, or CD8+CD57+ T cells (not recorded which) from PBMCs. These receptors all stem from a human donor with aplastic anemia. Each CDR3 is given with its conserved first and last residue. D genes are given only for firm matches. Clone size, where shown, is once, few, many, or a class for clones that have expanded.

>.|TRBJ1-4|TRBV29-1|.
TGCAGCGGCCAGAGTAGAGAAAAACTGTTTTTT
CSGQSREKLFF
>.|TRBJ1-1|TRBV6-1|.
TGTGCCAGCAGTGCGGCCCCTATGATGAACACTGAAGCTTTCTTT
CASSAAPMMNTEAFF
>.|TRBJ1-2|TRBV10-3|TRBD1
TGTGCCTCCGAAGCGGGACAGCCTATGACTAACTATGGCTACACCTTC
CASEAGQPMTNYGYTF
>few|TRBJ2-1|TRBV15|.
TGTGCCACCAGCAGAGGTGAGGCGTACGTTAGGGATGAGCAGTTCTTC
CATSRGEAYVRDEQFF
>many|TRBJ2-5|TRBV12-3/TRBV12-4|.
TGTGCCAGCAGCCCCCCCTCGACCCTGCGGCAAGAGACCCAGTACTTC
CASSPPSTLRQETQYF
>.|TRBJ1-1|TRBV7-6|.
TGTGCCAGCAGCCCGGGACAAGTGACCACTGAAGCTTTCTTT
CASSPGQVTTEAFF
>many|TRBJ1-6|TRBV11-2|TRBD1
TGTGCCGCCCTGGACAGGTCAGATAATTCACCCCTCCACTTT
CAALDRSDNSPLHF
>.|TRBJ1-2|TRBV9|TRBD1
TGTGCCAGCAGCCCCACGGGTACAGGGGATGGCCACACCTTC
CASSPTGTGDGHTF
>few|TRBJ1-2|TRBV12-3/TRBV12-4|.
TGTGCCAGCAGCCGCGACAGTAACTATGGCTACACCTTC
CASSRDSNYGYTF
>.|TRBJ1-1|TRBV6-5|.
TGTGCCAGCAGTTCGGACAGTTTGAACACTGAAGCTTTCTTT
CASSSDSLNTEAFF
>many|TRBJ2-1|TRBV2|TRBD1
TGTGCCAGCAGTGCGAATGAGGCCCGGGACAGGGGGGCCCGGGCGCGCAATGAGCAGTTCTTC
CASSANEARDRGARARNEQFF
>.|TRBJ2-5|TRBV6-1|TRBD1
TGTGCCAGCAGACCTTCCGGGACAGGCGTGAGGACCCAGTACTTC
CASRPSGTGVRTQYF
>.|TRBJ2-7|TRBV10-3|.
TGTGCCATCAGTACGACAGGCACCTACGAGCAGTACTTC
CAISTTGTYEQYF
>many|TRBJ2-3|TRBV2|TRBD2
TGTGCCAGCAGAACACAGCGGGGGGGCCCCGATACGCAGTATTTT
CASRTQRGGPDTQYF
>.|TRBJ1-5|TRBV10-1|.
TGCGCCAGCAAAGTATACGTTAATCAGCCCCAGCATTTT
CASKVYVNQPQHF
>.|TRBJ1-2|TRBV19|.
TGTGCCAGTAGCCCGGTGGGACTTATGAACGGCTACACCTTC
CASSPVGLMNGYTF
>few|TRBJ1-2|TRBV19|TRBD1
TGTGCCAGTAGTCAACAGGGGGACTATGGCTACACCTTC
CASSQQGDYGYTF
>many|TRBJ1-1|TRBV6-2/TRBV6-3|.
TGTGCCAGCAGTCCTCGGTCGGACACTGAAGCTTTCTTT
CASSPRSDTEAFF
>once|TRBJ1-2|TRBV7-9|TRBD1
TGTGCCAGCTTGGGACAGGGGGCTTATGGCTACACCTTC
CASLGQGAYGYTF
>few|TRBJ1-5|TRBV6-1|TRBD1
TGTGCCAGCAAGGGACAGGGGGGGAATAGCAATCAGCCCCAGCATTTT
CASKGQGGNSNQPQHF
>many|TRBJ2-7|TRBV28|.
TGTGCCAGCAGTTCCTTGTATGGGGGGTCTAACGAGCAGTACTTC
CASSSLYGGSNEQYF
>.|TRBJ1-4|TRBV5-1|TRBD1
TGCGCCAGCAGCCAGTACGGGACAGCGAGTGAAAAACTGTTTTTT
CASSQYGTASEKLFF
>many|TRBJ1-2|TRBV12-3/TRBV12-4|.
TGTGCCAGCAGTTTAACAACTAACTATGGCTACACCTTC
CASSLTTNYGYTF
>.|TRBJ2-5|TRBV19|TRBD1
TGTGCCAGTAGTATAGGTTACCGGGACAGGGGGCAAGAGACCCAGCACTTC
CASSIGYRDRGQETQHF
>.|TRBJ2-7|TRBV15|.
TGTGCCACCAGCAGTGAAGTAGGGGGTTACTACGAGCAGTACTTC
CATSSEVGGYYEQYF
>.|TRBJ2-2|TRBV5-1|TRBD2
TGCGCCAGCATGGTGAGCGGGGGTTCGATGAACACCGGGGAGCTGTTTTTT
CASMVSGGSMNTGELFF